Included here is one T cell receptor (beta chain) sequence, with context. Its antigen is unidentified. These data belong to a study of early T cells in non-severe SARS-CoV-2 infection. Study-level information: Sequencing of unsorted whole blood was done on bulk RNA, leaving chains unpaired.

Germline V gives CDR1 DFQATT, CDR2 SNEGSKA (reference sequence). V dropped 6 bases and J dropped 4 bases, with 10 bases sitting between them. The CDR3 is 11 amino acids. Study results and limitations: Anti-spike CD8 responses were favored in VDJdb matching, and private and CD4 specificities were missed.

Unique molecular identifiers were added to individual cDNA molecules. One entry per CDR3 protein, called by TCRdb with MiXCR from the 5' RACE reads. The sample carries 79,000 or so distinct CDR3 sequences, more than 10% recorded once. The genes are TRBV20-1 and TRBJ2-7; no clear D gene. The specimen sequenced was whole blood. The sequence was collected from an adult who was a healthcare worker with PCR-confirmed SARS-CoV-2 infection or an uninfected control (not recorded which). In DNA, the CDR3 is TGCAGTGCCCGAGATGGGTACGAGCAGTACTTC. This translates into CSARDGYEQYF.